This T cell receptor beta chain was sequenced in a study of cytomegalovirus exposure and HLA in healthy donors. V dropped 5 bases and J dropped 3; count of bases not matched to a gene: 6. Germline assignment: CDR1 SGHTS and CDR2 YDEGEE. This CDR3 spans 14 amino acids. Notes on this clone: Its target is unknown.

Study-level points and caveats: Most of the TCR beta V segments (in an earlier analysis) were productive either about 87% or about 30% of the time. A later look showed TCR association rates differing by HLA locus, highest for DRB1 and lowest for HLA-C.

PCR primers comprised 60 Vbeta and 13 Jbeta primers. Clones were sequenced by immunoSEQ multiplex PCR, and TCRdb holds only the in-frame ones, with some missing. The sample lists around 100,000 clones, around three quarters occurring once. What was sequenced was PBMCs. The gene calls are TRBV5-8 and TRBJ1-1; TRBD1 aligns across 8 bases. This clonotype originated in a female donor in good health and CMV-seropositive. CDR3 protein: CASRLGQVDTEAFF. The CDR3 coding sequence is TGTGCCAGCAGACTGGGACAGGTTGACACTGAAGCTTTCTTT.